These T cell receptor beta chains were read from a single sample in a study of T cells in Graves' hyperthyroidism and ophthalmopathy. TCRdb fed the multiplex PCR reads into MiXCR, producing one record per CDR3 protein. The sample has 40,000 to 60,000 distinct CDR3 sequences, approximately 48% seen once. Sequencing was carried out using blood. The receptors derive from a woman aged 45-60 years with Graves' ophthalmopathy. Both conserved end residues are part of each CDR3. The D gene is left open where the match is weak. Only part of the rows carry a size: once, few, many, or a class if the clone is expanded.

j_gene	abundance	v_gene	d_gene	CDR3nt	CDR3aa
TRBJ2-3	.	TRBV25-1	TRBD2	TGTGCTAGCGGGGGGGCCGGGGCAGATACGCAGTATTTT	CASGGAGADTQYF
TRBJ1-5	many	TRBV6-6	.	TGTGCCAGCAGTTACTTGGGGGATCAGCCCCAGCATTTT	CASSYLGDQPQHF
TRBJ1-1	.	TRBV2	.	TGTGCCAGCAGTGATCCCCCGACGGTGAACACTGAAGCTTCCTTT	CASSDPPTVNTEASF
TRBJ2-1	many	TRBV11-2	TRBD2	TGTGCCAGCAGCCCTACCGGGTGGGCGGGGGGCAATGAGCAGTTCTTC	CASSPTGWAGGNEQFF
TRBJ1-4	.	TRBV6-2/TRBV6-3	.	TGTGCCAGCACCGACCCGGCAACTAATGAAAAACTGTTTTTT	CASTDPATNEKLFF
TRBJ1-6	.	TRBV7-8	TRBD1	TGTGCCAGCAGCTTTCCGGGACAGGGTAGGGCCCTCCACTTT	CASSFPGQGRALHF
TRBJ1-1	many	TRBV7-9	.	TGTGCCAGCAGCCCCGAGAGGGGGTCTAGGGCCACTGAAGCTTTCTTT	CASSPERGSRATEAFF
TRBJ2-3	.	TRBV7-3	TRBD2	TGTGCCAGCAGCTTAGACGCGGGAGTGGCCTACAATGAGCAGTATTTT	CASSLDAGVAYNEQYF
TRBJ2-7	many	TRBV20-1	TRBD2	TGCAGTGCTCCGGGCGGGACCGGGACTAGCTTCTCCTACGAGCAGTACTTC	CSAPGGTGTSFSYEQYF
TRBJ2-5	many	TRBV7-7	.	TGTGCCAGCAGCTTAGCCCCCGGGGAGACCCAGTACTTC	CASSLAPGETQYF
TRBJ1-2	.	TRBV10-3	TRBD1	TGTGCCACCTGGGACAGGTCGCATGGCTACACCTTC	CATWDRSHGYTF
TRBJ1-1	.	TRBV5-1	.	TGCGCCAGCAGCTTAGCGGGGATGAACACTGAAGCTTTCTTT	CASSLAGMNTEAFF
TRBJ2-1	few	TRBV4-2	TRBD2	TGTGCCAGCAGCCCCGGGATGGGCGGGAGTTACAATGAGCAGTTCTTC	CASSPGMGGSYNEQFF
TRBJ1-5	.	TRBV10-3	.	TGTGCCATCAGTGAGTCGAGGGGAGGGAACAACAATCAGCCCCAGCATTTT	CAISESRGGNNNQPQHF
TRBJ2-5	.	TRBV10-3	.	TGTGCCATCAGTGAGTCCGGCCCGCTACGGTACTTC	CAISESGPLRYF
TRBJ2-1	many	TRBV2	TRBD1	TGTGCCAGCAGTGGACAGGGGGCGCGGCAGGAGCAGTTCTTC	CASSGQGARQEQFF
TRBJ2-1	many	TRBV20-1	.	TGCAGTGCCCAGTATTCCTACAATGAGCAGTTCTTC	CSAQYSYNEQFF
TRBJ2-7	many	TRBV2	.	TGTGCCAGCAGCCCTCCCCAGGGCTCCTACGAGCAGTACTTC	CASSPPQGSYEQYF
TRBJ2-7	many	TRBV12-3/TRBV12-4	TRBD1	TGTGCCAGCAGCTTCGACAGGGGAATCTCCTACGAGCAGTACTTC	CASSFDRGISYEQYF
TRBJ2-7	many	TRBV7-9	.	TGTGCCAGCAGCTTAGACGGGGCAACTTACTACGAGCAGTACTTC	CASSLDGATYYEQYF
TRBJ2-7	.	TRBV10-2	TRBD1	TGCGCCAGCAGCCCCGGGACAGGGGTAACCTACGAGCAGTACTTC	CASSPGTGVTYEQYF
TRBJ2-3	many	TRBV24-1	TRBD1	TGTGCCACCAGGGGGTCCGGGACAGCCGCTGACACTAGCACAGATACGCAGTATTTT	CATRGSGTAADTSTDTQYF
TRBJ2-7	.	TRBV7-9	TRBD2	TGTGCCAGCAGCTTAACGGGAGGACAAATCTACGAGCAGTACTTC	CASSLTGGQIYEQYF
TRBJ2-7	.	TRBV19	.	TGTGCCAGTAGTATAGGCCGAGGATACAAGCAGTACTTC	CASSIGRGYKQYF
TRBJ2-7	.	TRBV15	TRBD1	TGTGCCACCAGCCGGGACAGGGGCTCCTACGAGCAGTACTTC	CATSRDRGSYEQYF
TRBJ2-4	many	TRBV6-6	TRBD2	TGTGCCACCCACAGCGGGGGGTATGGCATTCAGTACTTC	CATHSGGYGIQYF
TRBJ1-3	few	TRBV10-3	.	TGTGCCATCAGTTCTGGGAACTCTGGAAACACCATATATTTT	CAISSGNSGNTIYF
TRBJ1-6	many	TRBV5-5	.	TGTGCCAGCAGCACGGGTCCCCCTTTTTCACCCCTCCACTTT	CASSTGPPFSPLHF
TRBJ2-5	.	TRBV7-7	TRBD2	TGTGCCAGCAGCTTAGTAGTGGGAGGGCGCACCGGGGAGACCCAGTACTTC	CASSLVVGGRTGETQYF
TRBJ2-1	.	TRBV10-2	TRBD2	TGCGCCAGCAGTGAGCCCAGCGGGGGGTCCGACAATGAGCAGTTCTTC	CASSEPSGGSDNEQFF
TRBJ2-5	many	TRBV19	TRBD1	TGTGCCAGTAGTTTAACAGGGGGCTGGGAGACCCAGTACTTC	CASSLTGGWETQYF
TRBJ2-5	many	TRBV20-1	.	TGCAGTGCTAGAGGGACAGGGTCGCGGCGGGAGGGGGAGACCCAGTACTTC	CSARGTGSRREGETQYF
TRBJ1-4	.	TRBV7-8	.	TGTGCCAGCAGCCTAACTAGCGGGGCTACAGGTGAGGAAAAACTGTTTTTT	CASSLTSGATGEEKLFF
TRBJ2-7	.	TRBV20-1	TRBD1	TGCAGTGCTAGAGCCCCGGGACAGGGGTCCTACGAGCAGTACTTC	CSARAPGQGSYEQYF
TRBJ1-2	.	TRBV20-1	.	TGCAGTGCTAGAGATTGGGCAGCCTATGGCTACACCTTC	CSARDWAAYGYTF
TRBJ2-5	.	TRBV24-1	.	TGTGCCACCAGTCCTAGCTTGCAAGAGACCCAGCACTTC	CATSPSLQETQHF
TRBJ2-5	many	TRBV24-1	.	TGTGCCACCAGTGATTTGAACAGCCAAGAGACCCAGTACTTC	CATSDLNSQETQYF
TRBJ2-7	.	TRBV20-1	TRBD1	TGCAGTACTAGTAACGCAGGGGGCTCCTACGAGCAGTACTTC	CSTSNAGGSYEQYF
TRBJ2-3	.	TRBV20-1	TRBD1	TGCAGTGCTAGAGACCCGGGCTCCTACAGGGGGCGGAACACAGATACGCAGTATTTT	CSARDPGSYRGRNTDTQYF
TRBJ2-7	medium-sized	TRBV29-1	.	TGCAGCGTCCAGAGGTCACAGGGTGGCGAGCAGTACTTC	CSVQRSQGGEQYF
TRBJ1-4	.	TRBV7-2	.	TGTGCCAGCAGCTGGGACGGTTCATTCGAACGGTTTTTT	CASSWDGSFERFF
TRBJ2-3	many	TRBV29-1	TRBD2	TGCAGCGTTGACCTAGCGGTTAACACAGATACGCAGTATTTT	CSVDLAVNTDTQYF